The text below deals with one T cell receptor (beta chain). Which antigen it targets is not known. No much larger clonotype is one base removed from it; base qualities were not supplied. CDR1 and CDR2, per the germline V gene, are MNHEY and SVGAGI. Germline trimming amounts to 6 bases on V and 4 bases on J, with 8 as the count of junction bases outside the gene matches. The CDR3 covers 15 residues, taking in both the cysteine and the phenylalanine. Just the 45-base CDR3 DNA is kept, in frame starting at base 1. These data belong to a study of cytomegalovirus exposure and HLA in healthy donors (dated 2017 in TCRdb). Describing the broader study: An earlier analysis of 587 of the donors reported around 280 Gb of sequence data and 117 million unique TCR beta sequences obtained from approximately 180 million T cells. Approximately 310 gigabases of sequencing data and approximately 85 million unique TCR sequences were included in an early release covering roughly 600 HLA-typed donors. Of the roughly 400 genotyped donors, about 84% fell in the genetic ancestry cluster associated with self-reported Caucasian donors. The study aimed to test whether signatures of past pathogen exposure could be identified by cataloging public T cell receptors. The study profiled the T cell repertoires of approximately 700 subjects by immunosequencing and related them to cytomegalovirus serostatus. A separate validation cohort of 100 to 150 different subjects was used in addition to the roughly 640-subject first cohort. To predict cytomegalovirus infection status, the study combined high-throughput TCR immunosequencing, statistical association of individual TCRs with disease status, and machine learning. To study patterns of TCR occurrence, a later analysis re-analyzed previously published TCR beta repertoires from under 750 donors and added high-resolution HLA genotyping. Rather than drawing on any new phenotypic data, the later analysis identified candidate immune exposures from TCR beta sequences and the way those sequences occurred across donors. An earlier analysis of roughly 580 of the donors used high-throughput TCR beta sequencing to judge whether each TCR beta V gene segment behaved as functional or pseudogenic. Donor age, sex, ethnicity and CMV serostatus were compiled together with the repertoire data. Genome-wide SNP genotypes for about 65% of the 666 donors were used in a later genetic analysis, which treated that subset as a discovery cohort. Every repertoire in the discovery cohort had been generated on one and the same sequencing platform. Class I and class II HLA loci were covered by the typing at four-digit resolution. Typing coverage varied by locus: roughly 620-640 donors for A, B, C, DRB1 and DQB1; approximately 500 for DQA1; over 600 for DPA1; roughly 450 for DPB1. About five DR-DQ haplotypes were treated as single units for association and clustering because of strong linkage in the cohort. Among several hundred genotyped donors of the cohort, an average of roughly 230,000 unique TCR beta nucleotide sequences was sequenced per donor, of which roughly 18% were non-productive.

Overall study outcomes, separate from this receptor: Some IMGT-functional V segments, including TRBV6-2 and TRBV6-3, could not be told apart with the 87-base-pair reads, so those segments were excluded. A later analysis associated 15,000 to 20,000 TCR beta sequences with specific HLA alleles at a false discovery rate of 0.05. The sequencing pipeline was judged likely to have produced a cluster of highly shared sequence variants as a technical artifact. Assigning TCR associations to individual alleles was difficult when HLA alleles, especially DR and DQ, strongly co-occurred. A later genetic analysis associated a missense DCLRE1C variant with V-gene and J-gene trimming of TCR beta chains, and an independent cohort replicated the association. A later genetic analysis reported fewer N-insertions in productive TCRs among donors in an Asian-associated ancestry cluster than the roughly 720-donor mean. In a later analysis, TCR association rates were found to vary across HLA loci, with the most associated TCRs seen for DRB1 alleles and the fewest for HLA-C alleles. This cohort had only TCR beta chains sequenced, and the lack of alpha or paired-chain data limited which features could be detected. Because counts were too low, 15 or so rarely observed V segments, including chromosome 9 orphons, were excluded from the earlier analysis of around 590 of the donors. The authors suggested that the approach could potentially be generalized to other disease states and immunological phenotypes. A further reported finding was that TCR beta sequences accurately predicted the HLA-A and HLA-B alleles for most subjects in the first cohort. Across donors, most TCR sequences were observed very rarely, whereas some public TCRs were present in many individuals. Linkage disequilibrium might explain the correlated functional status among segregating V segments, but an unknown experimental factor could not be excluded. According to a later analysis, most CMV-associated TCR beta chains appeared to be HLA-restricted, and the HLA associations seemed to be driven largely by CMV exposure. Several of the top co-occurrence clusters appeared to be linked to parvovirus B19, influenza, CMV and Epstein-Barr virus, according to a later analysis. In both the original and validation cohorts, the classifier was reported to diagnose cytomegalovirus status with high specificity and sensitivity. Because HLA typing was unavailable for some donors at each locus, only the typed subset was used in association tests. Broadly in line with IMGT annotations, most TCR beta V segments showed up in productive rearrangements about 90% or about 30% of the time in an earlier analysis of 587 of the donors. In a later analysis, HLA-associated TCR beta chains showed more clonal expansion and lower generation probabilities than non-associated chains that were equally common. CMV serostatus was the only immune exposure information available for the cohort. A few of the identified cytomegalovirus-associated TCR beta chains were confirmed in vitro to be specific for cytomegalovirus antigens. In the study, approximately 160 TCR beta chains were listed as associated with cytomegalovirus. The presence/absence analyses assumed that sequencing depth was roughly uniform across donors, and that assumption may not be true.

Library preparation was by the immunoSEQ multiplex PCR assay. A mixture of 60 forward primers for TCR Vbeta segments and 13 reverse primers for TCR Jbeta segments was used in the multiplex PCR. The CDR3 region of rearranged TCR beta genes was amplified from genomic DNA by a multiplex PCR assay. Amplified TCR beta libraries were sequenced as 87-base-pair reads on the Illumina HiSeq System. Processing in the source paper ran as follows. A later analysis tallied 75 million to 85 million unique TCR beta chains across the 700 or so repertoires, and around 9.9 million of those chains were shared by two or more donors. To remove PCR and sequencing errors, raw reads were error-corrected and collapsed into unique sequences using a nearest-neighbor algorithm that merged closely related sequences. To assign V, D and J gene segments, CDR3 sequences were aligned to IMGT reference sequences. Each retained sequence needed at least a six-nucleotide match to both a V gene segment and a J gene segment. Rearrangements were called productive when the CDR3 lacked stop codons and stayed in frame with V and J; all others were non-productive. Following IMGT convention, CDR3 was defined as the stretch from the second conserved V-encoded cysteine to the conserved J-encoded phenylalanine. Sequences without an unambiguous match to a single V gene segment were excluded from the earlier analysis of over 500 of the donors. An earlier analysis of 587 of the donors classified V segments as functional when productive rearrangements were above 56.7% and as segregating when the standard deviation between donors was above 5%. A statistical classification framework was built for diagnosing cytomegalovirus status from the catalog of TCR beta chain sequences. A later analysis assigned V and J genes by comparing TCR nucleotide sequences with IMGT/GENE-DB human TR gene sequences. The TCRdist pipeline was used in a later analysis to assign CDR3 sequences and most-parsimonious VDJ recombination scenarios. A later analysis defined each TCR beta chain by its CDR3 amino acid sequence plus V-gene family, and excluded reads lacking a unique V-gene family. In a later analysis, 550 to 650 highly shared, low-generation-probability nucleotide sequences were removed to address suspected cross-contamination and a sequencing artifact. In a later analysis, a clonal expansion index for each public chain was calculated from normalized within-repertoire ranks of inferred template counts. In a later analysis, generation probabilities were computed using a VDJ recombination model fitted to out-of-frame rearrangements, and the results were checked against IGoR. In a later analysis, TCR-TCR, TCR-HLA and TCR-CMV co-occurrence was scored with hypergeometric tests, and a repertoire-size bias correction was applied to TCR pairs. False discovery rates were estimated in a later analysis by permuting HLA or CMV assignments 20 times. In a later analysis, co-occurring TCRs were grouped using DBSCAN, and TCRdist sequence similarity was added for clustering within HLA-allele-positive subsets. Repertoires with fewer than 30,000 or more than 120,000 public chains, plus five repertoires with anomalous nucleotide sharing, were excluded from co-occurrence clustering. This is the immuneACCESS table as TCRdb keeps it, with only in-frame sequences that have V and J called. A part of the clones is gone; compared with another copy, unresolved V genes explain less than half, and the rest is unexplained. That table is the source of V, J and clone size, and D and trimming were worked out from the DNA. This sample has roughly 97,000 clones in its table, and over 60% of those were observed once. In total, the top ten clones hold roughly 5.4% of the sample.

In total, about 650 healthy bone marrow donors made up the cohort. At the time of sampling, all cohort members were nominally healthy, though unrecorded immune exposures were likely present. The donor was CMV seropositive and belonged to the group of 250 to 300 seropositive cohort members. Each donor provided a peripheral blood sample, and peripheral blood mononuclear cells were used for TCR beta sequencing. Genomic DNA extraction from the blood cell samples was performed with the Qiagen DNeasy Blood Extraction Kit. The specimen was PBMCs. The chain couples TRBV6-5 to TRBJ2-7, and TRBD2 aligns with 11 junction nucleotides. The TCR was taken from a woman between 18 and 29 years old in good health and CMV-seropositive. Here the CDR3 is given as CASRRTGLAVYEQYF. The DNA is as follows: TGTGCCAGCAGACGGACGGGACTAGCGGTGTACGAGCAGTACTTC.